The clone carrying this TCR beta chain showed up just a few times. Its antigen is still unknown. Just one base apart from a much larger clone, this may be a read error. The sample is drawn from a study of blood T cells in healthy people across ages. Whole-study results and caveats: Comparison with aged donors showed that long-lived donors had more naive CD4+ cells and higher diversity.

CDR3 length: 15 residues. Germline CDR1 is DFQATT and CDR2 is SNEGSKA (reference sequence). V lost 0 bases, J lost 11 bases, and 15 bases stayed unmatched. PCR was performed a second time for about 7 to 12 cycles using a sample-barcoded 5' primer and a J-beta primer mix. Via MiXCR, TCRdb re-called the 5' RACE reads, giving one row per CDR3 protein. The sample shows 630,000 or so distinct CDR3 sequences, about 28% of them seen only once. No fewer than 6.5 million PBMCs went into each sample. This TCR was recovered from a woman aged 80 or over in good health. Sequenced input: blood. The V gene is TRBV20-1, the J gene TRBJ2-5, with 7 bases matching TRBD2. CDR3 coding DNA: TGCAGTGCTAGAGATTTATTTGCGGGGGTACATGAGCAGTACTTC. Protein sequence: CSARDLFAGVHEQYF.